This T cell receptor (beta chain) stems from a study of response to subunit inactivated influenza vaccine (dated by TCRdb to 2016 to 2019). Turning to the overall study: Deep quantitative profiling of the T cell receptor repertoire was used in the study to follow responses to a trivalent subunit inactivated influenza vaccine. Results the study describes overall, beyond this receptor: It was suggested by the authors that each seasonal influenza vaccination may recruit only a limited number of new T cells.

Library preparation used RT-PCR. The sequencing machine was an Illumina HiSeq 2500. The public reads were quality trimmed at Q25 with fastp and then assembled into clones with MiXCR by TCRdb, keeping productive beta chains. Here each entry gathers all rows of one CDR3 protein and keeps the most common genes and DNA. In this sample the table shows about 830,000 distinct CDR3 sequences, about 18% of which occur a single time. The ten largest clonotypes hold about 11% of the sample. Reading from cysteine to phenylalanine, the CDR3 counts 17 amino acids. Here the CDR3 DNA is all that survives: 51 bases in frame from base 1. V is trimmed back by 6 bases and J by 4 bases, and the junction contains 7 bases that no gene match accounts for. This clonotype appeared a few times. What antigen it recognizes has not been identified. Base qualities are not recorded, but no much larger clone differs from it by a single base.

The chain employs TRBV12-3 or TRBV12-4 and TRBJ2-1; TRBD2 lines up with 15 middle nucleotides. Sequences were derived from PBMCs from blood, sampled roughly 5 days after vaccination. The receptor's source is a man in his forties or fifties who received an inactivated influenza vaccine. Donor details come from another sample of the same person, matched by shared clones. The base sequence is TGTGCCAGCAGATCCGGGACTAGCGGGGGGAGATACAATGAGCAGTTCTTC. The encoded protein is CASRSGTSGGRYNEQFF.